What follows describes a single TCR beta chain. Its matching antigen is unknown. The data stem from a study of T-cell memory formation after mild COVID-19. About the study: Across donors, TCR clusters were largely donor specific. Whole-study findings and limits: The finding that pre-infection memory included some responding clones suggested that cross-reactive memory joined. CD8+ contracting clones occupied EMRA, while CD4+ ones occupied mainly CM and EM.

The J segment lost 6 bases and the V segment lost 8 bases, leaving 8 bases of the junction unmatched. The CDR3 spans 13 residues. Looked up from germline, CDR1 is DFQATT and CDR2 is SNEGSKA (reference sequence). TCRdb itself ran the 5' RACE reads through MiXCR, one entry per CDR3 protein. Of 410,000 or so distinct CDR3 sequences listed, less than 25% are singletons. The sample consisted of PBMCs or a T cell subset sorted from them (not recorded which). The J gene is TRBJ2-4, the V gene TRBV20-1; 9 bases are shared with TRBD1. This clonotype originated in an adult woman who had mild COVID-19 (a few samples of this study predate the infection). Cell type and time point are not known. The CDR3 sequence is CSLDRGNGNIQYF. In DNA, the CDR3 is TGCAGTCTCGACAGGGGGAACGGAAACATTCAGTACTTC.